The clone carrying this T cell receptor (beta chain) was observed a handful of times. What it binds is not known. The data belong to a study of T cell repertoires in cytomegalovirus infection. Turning to the study itself: In the study, CMV epitopes included recently identified HLA-C-restricted and well-studied HLA-B-restricted ones. It was the public TCR beta signatures that indicated both CMV infection and matching HLA type.

Study-level points and caveats: Summed frequency of public TCR beta families distinguished CMV carriers with the relevant HLA.

TCRdb itself ran the reads through MiXCR, one entry per CDR3 protein. The sample holds approximately 990,000 distinct CDR3 sequences, roughly 30% seen once. This receptor was identified in a human donor in good health (CMV status not recorded). Some clones in this sample may be carry-over from other donors' samples. The specimen comprised cultured CD8+ T cells from PBMCs, sampled from culture after CMV antigen stimulation.

The CDR3 loop reads CASRPRTSGGGITDTQYF. Here the CDR3 DNA reads TGTGCCAGCAGGCCTCGGACTAGCGGGGGGGGAATCACAGATACGCAGTATTTT. The J gene is TRBJ2-3, the V gene TRBV27; 15 positions agree with TRBD2. CDR1 and CDR2 (germline): MNHEY, SMNVEV (reference sequence). V was clipped by 6 bases and J by 2 bases; unmatched bases: 9. The CDR3 spans 18 residues.